This T cell receptor (beta chain) was sequenced in a study of metastatic and nonmetastatic thyroid tumors. On the study more broadly: The study looked at repertoires side by side in blood and in tumor or nodule tissue from malignant and benign thyroid patients. Whole-study findings and limits: Benign nodules reportedly had significantly lower TCR beta diversity than malignant thyroid tumors in blood and tumor.

The sample holds a few counts of this clone. Its antigen is not identified. Thyroid surgery had not been preceded by any treatment in any patient. Per the original data handling: For papillary thyroid cancer, a distant-metastasis classifier was constructed from CDR3 differences observed across clinicopathological groups. TCRdb ran MiXCR on the PCR reads. The V and J calls here are based on TCRdb, not the publication. In the table there are about 62,000 clones, approximately 4.1% of which are singletons. The clonotype comes from a female donor with papillary thyroid cancer or a benign thyroid nodule (not recorded which). Some clones in this sample may be carry-over from other donors' samples. The source material was blood.

The CDR3 spells CASSLIFPDSYGYGYTF. CDR3 nucleotide sequence: TGTGCCAGCAGTTTAATCTTCCCGGACTCATACGGCTATGGCTACACCTTC. This chain links TRBV28 with TRBJ1-2, with D unclear. Trimming took off 2 bases at V and 4 bases at J, with 20 bases between the two ends. The CDR3 has 17 amino acids. The germline V gene has CDR1 MDHEN and CDR2 SYDVKM.